What follows are 32 T cell receptor beta chains derived from one specimen sequenced in a study of blood T cell repertoires in COVID-19. Measured with immunoSEQ multiplex PCR; TCRdb has only the in-frame clones, and not every one. The table shows about 48,000 clones, with approximately 88% occurring only once. The sample consisted of peripheral blood. These receptors came from an older man with acute or convalescent COVID-19.

The V and J genes are TRBV7-2 and TRBJ1-1; the match to TRBD1 covers 7 bases. The CDR3 sequence is 14 residues long. Germline lookup yields CDR1 SGHTA and CDR2 FQGNSA. The ends lost 6 bases at V and 4 bases at J; junction bases unmatched: 8. The chain's CDR3 is CASSRQGPSTEAFF. CDR3 sequence (DNA): TGTGCCAGCAGTCGACAGGGTCCAAGCACTGAAGCTTTCTTT.

This clone was seen just once. The J gene is TRBJ2-4, the V gene TRBV19; D remains ambiguous. The CDR3 has 18 residues. Trimming cost V 0 bases and J 0 bases, with 15 bases left between them. CDR1 is LNHDA and CDR2 is SQIVND in the germline V gene (reference sequence). The CDR3 nucleotides read TGTGCCAGTAGTATAGATCGCCGAGGCCCTTTAGCCAAAAACATTCAGTACTTC. Translation: CASSIDRRGPLAKNIQYF.

This chain links TRBV6-2 or TRBV6-3 with TRBJ2-1, with TRBD2 matching over 9 bases. CDR3 length: 14 residues. Germline V gene sequence: CDR1 MNHEY, CDR2 SVGEGT. V gave up 8 bases and J gave up 7 bases; unmatched junction bases: 9. The CDR3 is CASGLAGVTNEQFF. The CDR3 coding sequence is TGTGCCAGCGGTTTAGCGGGAGTGACGAATGAGCAGTTCTTC.

This clone has just a few counts. The J gene is TRBJ1-2, the V gene TRBV20-1; the D gene is possibly TRBD1 (6 bases). Germline V gene lookup returns CDR1 DFQATT and CDR2 SNEGSKA (reference sequence). The CDR3 sequence is 11 residues long. V lost 6 bases to trimming and J lost 8 bases, with 13 bases between them. The CDR3 DNA follows: TGCAGTGCAAGGACAGTAACAGGCTACACCTTC. The encoded protein is CSARTVTGYTF.

This chain connects TRBV19 to TRBJ1-5; possibly TRBD1 for D (5 bases). Trimming took 4 bases from V and 0 from J, leaving 13 bases between them. Germline values: CDR1 LNHDA, CDR2 SQIVND (reference sequence). The CDR3 is made up of 16 amino acids. Here the CDR3 reads CASSTYRPTSNQPQHF. CDR3 coding DNA: TGTGCCAGTAGTACCTACAGGCCGACTAGCAATCAGCCCCAGCATTTT.

The V and J genes are TRBV3-1 (or the pseudogene TRBV3-2) and TRBJ2-1; 9 bases match TRBD2. The CDR3 sequence is 15 residues long. Germline lookup yields CDR1 LGHDT and CDR2 YNNKEL (reference sequence). V gave up 0 bases and J gave up 10 bases; unmatched junction bases: 7. CDR3 DNA sequence: TGTGCCAGCAGCCAAGATATAGCGGGAGTTAGGGAGCAGTTCTTC. Protein: CASSQDIAGVREQFF.

The V gene is TRBV5-1, the J gene TRBJ2-7; perhaps TRBD1 as D (5 bases). Trimming pared 4 bases from V and 3 bases from J, leaving 17 bases between. CDR3 length: 15 amino acids. Per the germline V gene, CDR1 is SGHRS and CDR2 is YFSETQ. This CDR3 reads CASSPDGALDYEQYF. The CDR3 DNA is TGCGCCAGCAGCCCAGATGGGGCGCTTGACTACGAGCAGTACTTC.

The J gene is TRBJ1-2, the V gene TRBV7-2, with 10 bases aligning to TRBD1. This CDR3 is 14 amino acids long. From germline, CDR1 is SGHTA and CDR2 FQGNSA. V shed 4 bases, J shed 7 bases, and the junction held 6 bases outside the gene matches. Here the CDR3 reads CASSSGTGDAGYTF. The CDR3 coding sequence is TGTGCCAGCAGCTCTGGGACAGGGGATGCTGGCTACACCTTC.

The chain couples TRBV28 to TRBJ1-5; the match to TRBD1 covers 7 bases. CDR3 length: 15 amino acids. Looked up from germline, CDR1 is MDHEN and CDR2 is SYDVKM. The junction had 10 bases not matched to a gene; V was cut back by 5 bases and J by 6 bases. The CDR3 DNA reads as TGTGCCAGCAGTGAGGGCTCAGGGGGACTTCAGCCCCAGCATTTT. It specifies CASSEGSGGLQPQHF.

V usage is TRBV2 and J usage is TRBJ2-2; D is perhaps TRBD1 (6 bases). V lost 7 bases and J lost 3, with 12 bases in between. CDR3 length equals 14 residues. Germline CDR1 reads SNHLY; CDR2 reads FYNNEI. The CDR3 bases are TGTGCCAGCAATGAGGGACATGACACCGGGGAGCTGTTTTTT. This sequence encodes CASNEGHDTGELFF.

The chain joins TRBV20-1 to TRBJ2-5; D is undetermined. This CDR3 contains 11 residues. Germline V CDR1 and CDR2: DFQATT, SNEGSKA (reference sequence). With 5 bases removed from V and 3 bases from J, the gap between germline ends came to 7 bases. The CDR3, as DNA: TGCAGTGCTTGGGCGAAAGAGACCCAGTACTTC. Translation gives CSAWAKETQYF.

This rearrangement joins TRBV30 to TRBJ1-3; D ambiguous. Trimming removed 1 base from V and 2 bases from J, with 9 bases in between. The CDR3 totals 14 residues. Per germline, CDR1 GTSNPN and CDR2 SVGIG (reference sequence). DNA for the CDR3: TGTGCCTGGAGTGAAACAGTAGCTGGAAACACCATATATTTT. Protein: CAWSETVAGNTIYF.

The V call is TRBV9, the J call TRBJ2-3; TRBD2 aligns across 7 bases. V gave up 1 base and J gave up 2 bases; unmatched junction bases: 4. The CDR3 has 15 amino acids. Looked up from germline, CDR1 is SGDLS and CDR2 is YYNGEE. This CDR3 reads CASSVLAENTDTQYF. The CDR3 nucleotides are TGTGCCAGCAGCGTACTAGCGGAGAACACAGATACGCAGTATTTT.

CDR3 in amino acids: CASSLGPRGGLRTEAFF. CDR3 DNA: TGTGCCAGCAGCTTAGGCCCCAGAGGAGGGCTTCGAACTGAAGCTTTCTTT. The chain recombines TRBV7-8 with TRBJ1-1; D not certain. The germline CDR1 and CDR2 sequences are SGHVS and FQNEAQ. The V and J ends lost 1 base and 5 bases respectively, with 20 bases between them. There are 17 residues in the CDR3.

V is TRBV4-2 and J is TRBJ2-1; 11 bases line up with TRBD2. Germline V CDR1 and CDR2: LGHNA, YNFKEQ. The ends lost 4 bases at V and 7 bases at J; junction bases unmatched: 9. The CDR3 is 16 residues long. CDR3 bases: TGTGCCAGCAGCCTCCGACTAGCGGGATCGGGAAATGAGCAGTTCTTC. Translating it yields CASSLRLAGSGNEQFF.

The genes are TRBV30 and TRBJ1-3, with no clear D. Per germline, CDR1 GTSNPN and CDR2 SVGIG (reference sequence). Trimming left V 3 bases short and J 1 base short, with 10 bases between. This CDR3 comprises 14 residues. This CDR3 is CAWRADRSGNTIYF. CDR3 bases: TGTGCCTGGAGGGCGGATCGATCTGGAAACACCATATATTTT.

J is TRBJ2-7 and V is TRBV9; 10 bases match TRBD1. V dropped 4 bases and J dropped 3; count of bases not matched to a gene: 4. CDR1 SGDLS and CDR2 YYNGEE come from the germline V gene. There are 14 residues in the CDR3. CDR3 amino acids: CASSLRDRGYEQYF. The CDR3 region has the DNA TGTGCCAGCAGCCTTCGGGACAGGGGCTACGAGCAGTACTTC.

J is TRBJ2-3 and V is TRBV10-3, with TRBD1 matching 8 bases. J was trimmed by 4 bases and V by 9 bases; bases with no gene match: 6. This CDR3 region has 13 residues. The V gene's germline CDR1 is ENHRY and CDR2 SYGVKD. Here the CDR3 reads CAMTGERADTQYF. The CDR3 DNA sequence: TGTGCCATGACAGGGGAAAGGGCAGATACGCAGTATTTT.

The chain uses TRBV18 and TRBJ2-5; 7 nucleotides align to TRBD2. The CDR3 is 15 residues long. Germline values: CDR1 KGHSH, CDR2 LQKENI. Trimming at V came to 2 bases and at J to 5 bases, leaving 8 bases not matched to a gene. In DNA form, the CDR3 reads TGTGCCAGCTCACCATCGACGGGGGGAAGGGAGACCCAGTACTTC. Amino acids: CASSPSTGGRETQYF.

The sample holds a few counts of this clone. The J gene is TRBJ1-3, the V gene TRBV14; D gene ambiguous. CDR1 is SGHDN and CDR2 is FVKESK in the germline V gene. Trimming shortened V by 4 bases and J by 0 bases, and 4 bases separated the two germline ends. CDR3 length: 13 amino acids. In DNA form, the CDR3 reads TGTGCCAGCAGCCCTAGCTCTGGAAACACCATATATTTT. This codes for CASSPSSGNTIYF.

The V and J genes are TRBV5-6 and TRBJ1-1; tentatively, D is TRBD1 (5 bases). The V end lost 1 base, the J end lost 4 bases, and 11 bases lay between the germline ends. The CDR3 sequence is 14 residues long. CDR1 and CDR2 from the germline V gene are SGHDT and YYEEEE. The CDR3 is CASSLRGILTEAFF. CDR3 nucleotides: TGTGCCAGCAGCTTGCGGGGGATTCTCACTGAAGCTTTCTTT.

The chain links TRBV7-2 to TRBJ1-3, with D perhaps matching TRBD1 (6 bases). Per germline, CDR1 SGHTA and CDR2 FQGNSA. V shed 4 bases and J shed 0 bases, with 7 bases lying between them. This CDR3 comprises 14 residues. The CDR3 coding sequence is TGTGCCAGCAGCTCGGACAGCTCTGGAAACACCATATATTTT. Protein product: CASSSDSSGNTIYF.

On this clone: At one boundary the junction diverges from the germline segment, which might be a read error. The rearrangement joins TRBV20-1 to TRBJ2-1; D call uncertain. The CDR3 consists of 12 residues. The germline V gene has CDR1 DFQATT and CDR2 SNEGSKA (reference sequence). The CDR3 DNA reads as TGCAGTTCTAGTACGGGTTACAATGAGCAGTTCTTC. Protein sequence: CSSSTGYNEQFF.

The chain couples TRBV7-2 to TRBJ1-4, with 8 bases lining up with TRBD1. CDR1 SGHTA and CDR2 FQGNSA come from the germline V gene. The V segment lost 5 bases and the J segment 8 bases; nucleotides outside the gene matches: 7. The CDR3 is made up of 14 amino acids. Written as DNA, the CDR3 is TGTGCCAGCAGCCCAGATCAGGGGGCGGAAAAACTGTTTTTT. Its protein is CASSPDQGAEKLFF.

This clone was seen once. The chain uses TRBV30 and TRBJ2-7, with 9 bases fitting TRBD1. Germline-derived CDR1 and CDR2 are GTSNPN and SVGIG (reference sequence). V gave up 1 base and J gave up 0 bases; unmatched junction bases: 7. This CDR3 is 16 amino acids long. CDR3: CAWSAGGTGTSYEQYF. In DNA, the CDR3 is TGTGCCTGGAGTGCCGGGGGGACAGGGACCTCCTACGAGCAGTACTTC.

V usage is TRBV6-2 or TRBV6-3 and J usage is TRBJ1-5; D gene ambiguous. The CDR3 has 14 residues. The germline V and J ends were trimmed by 3 bases and 4 bases, with 10 bases remaining between them. Germline CDR1 reads MNHEY; CDR2 reads SVGEGT. For the CDR3, the DNA is TGTGCCAGCAGTTATGCCGGGGTAAATCAGCCCCAGCATTTT. Residues: CASSYAGVNQPQHF.

J is TRBJ2-7 and V is TRBV5-4; tentatively, D is TRBD2 (6 bases). The CDR3 is 15 residues long. Germline V gene sequence: CDR1 SGHNT, CDR2 YYREEE (reference sequence). Trimming took off 3 bases at V and 4 bases at J, with 17 bases between the two ends. The DNA for the CDR3 is TGTGCCAGCAGCTCGGGCGGGACCTTATCGTACGAGCAGTACTTC. Translated: CASSSGGTLSYEQYF.

V is TRBV11-3 and J is TRBJ2-2, with 13 bases that match TRBD2. The germline gives CDR1 SGHNT, CDR2 YENEEA. CDR3 length: 18 amino acids. V lost 3 bases and J lost 4; bases outside the gene matches: 8. CDR3: CASSFGGLAGERTGELFF. CDR3 nucleotides: TGTGCCAGCAGCTTCGGCGGACTAGCGGGAGAGCGCACCGGGGAGCTGTTTTTT.

The genes are TRBV27 and TRBJ1-2; D perhaps matches TRBD1 (5 bases). The CDR3 covers 15 residues. Germline-derived CDR1 and CDR2 are MNHEY and SMNVEV (reference sequence). Trimming removed 2 bases at V and 7 bases at J, with 17 bases between. CDR3 coding DNA: TGTGCCAGCAGTTTAAGAAATCAGGGAACGGGTGGCTACACCTTC. It is translated as CASSLRNQGTGGYTF.

This sequence joins TRBV7-9 and TRBJ1-2; TRBD1 matches at 9 bases. J gave up 8 bases and V 5 bases, and 6 bases lay outside the gene matches. Germline V CDR1 and CDR2: SEHNR, FQNEAQ (reference sequence). The CDR3 is 13 amino acids. CDR3 DNA sequence: TGTGCCAGCAGCCTCGGACAGGGGAGCGGCTACACCTTC. It encodes CASSLGQGSGYTF.

V usage is TRBV30 and J usage is TRBJ1-5, with D possibly TRBD1 on 5 matching bases. V lost 5 bases to trimming and J lost 8 bases, with 16 bases between them. This CDR3 is built from 13 residues. The V gene's germline CDR1 is GTSNPN and CDR2 SVGIG (reference sequence). The CDR3 is CAWSWQGREPQHF. The CDR3 DNA follows: TGTGCCTGGTCGTGGCAGGGAAGGGAGCCCCAGCATTTT. The full variable domain, with the rest looked up from reference TRBV30 and TRBJ1-5, is SQTIHQWPATLVQPVGSPLSLECTVEGTSNPNLYWYRQAAGRGLQLLFYSVGIGQISSEVPQNLSASRPQDRQFILSSKKLLLSDSGFYLCAWSWQGREPQHFGDGTRLSIL.

The chain recombines TRBV6-5 with TRBJ2-1; D might be TRBD1 (5 bases). V shed 2 bases and J shed 6 bases, with 8 bases lying between them. The germline gives CDR1 MNHEY, CDR2 SVGAGI. CDR3 size: 13 residues. The CDR3 bases are TGTGCCAGCAGTTACGGGGCTGTCAATGAGCAGTTCTTC. Protein product: CASSYGAVNEQFF.